This entry describes one T cell receptor beta chain. This sample stems from a study of blood T cell repertoires in COVID-19. In the study overall: COVID-19 samples, acute and convalescent, were from the United States, Italy and Spain. PBMCs, B-cell-depleted T cells, or T cells were the source of the cDNA or gDNA that made up the material.

V lost 6 bases, J lost 3 bases, and 9 bases stayed unmatched. This CDR3 is 15 amino acids long. The germline CDR1 and CDR2 sequences are KGHDR and SFDVKD. Source study methods: From reference gene primer amplification, estimates of nucleated cell counts were derived. Sequencing used immunoSEQ multiplex PCR; TCRdb keeps in-frame clones, though not all of them. That table gives V, J and clone size, and the DNA gave D and trimming. Of over 70,000 clones listed, about 80% are singletons. This clonotype was obtained from a man between 65 and 85 years old who had recovered from COVID-19. Sequencing was done on a sample of peripheral blood. The chain couples TRBV24-1 to TRBJ2-5, with 7 nucleotides matching TRBD1. Here the CDR3 reads CATSQGRGSKETQYF. DNA of the CDR3: TGTGCCACCAGTCAGGGCAGGGGGTCGAAAGAGACCCAGTACTTC.